This is a list of T cell receptor beta chains from one sample in a study of Ad26.COV2.S vaccination and SARS-CoV-2 variants. Assay used: immunoSEQ multiplex PCR; TCRdb lists only in-frame clones, some missing. The sample holds about 180,000 clones, roughly 87% seen once. This specimen was peripheral blood, taken after recovery from COVID-19. These receptors were taken from a human donor who had recovered from COVID-19. Both conserved end residues are part of each CDR3. A D gene is named only where the DNA matches it firmly. Not every row has a clone size; where given, it reads once, few, many or a size class.

abundance	j_gene	v_gene	d_gene	CDR3nt	CDR3aa
-	TRBJ1-2	TRBV7-9	TRBD1	TGTGCCAGCAGCGACAGGGGGGCTCGGGGCTACACCTTC	CASSDRGARGYTF
-	TRBJ1-1	TRBV7-8	-	TGTGCCAGACCCTTGGACAAACAGCCCATTAGCACTGAAGCTTTCTTT	CARPLDKQPISTEAFF
-	TRBJ1-5	TRBV6-1	-	TGTGCCAGCAGTGACGGGTATAGCAATCAGCCCCAGCATTTT	CASSDGYSNQPQHF
-	TRBJ2-7	TRBV19	TRBD2	TGTGCCAGTAGTAGCCCGACTAGCATCTACGAGCAGTACTTC	CASSSPTSIYEQYF
-	TRBJ2-7	TRBV5-5	-	TGTGCCAGCAGCTCCAGGGTTTCAAGGCCCTACGAGCAGTACTTC	CASSSRVSRPYEQYF
-	TRBJ2-1	TRBV27	TRBD2	TGTGCCAGCAGTTTGACTAGCGGTGGGGGGGAGTTCTTC	CASSLTSGGGEFF
-	TRBJ2-7	TRBV2	-	TGTGCCAGCACGATAACCGAGGGGCAGTACTTC	CASTITEGQYF
-	TRBJ2-1	TRBV20-1	-	TGCAGTTTTCGTGAGGCGGGCGAGCAGTTCTTC	CSFREAGEQFF
-	TRBJ2-1	TRBV9	TRBD1	TGTGCCAGCAGCGTACCTCGAGACAGGGGAGACAATGAGCAGTTCTTC	CASSVPRDRGDNEQFF
-	TRBJ1-5	TRBV6-5	-	TGTGCCAGCAGCCCATATAGCAATCAGCCCCAGCATTTT	CASSPYSNQPQHF
-	TRBJ2-5	TRBV24-1	-	TGTGCCACCAGTGATGGAGTGGAAGAGACCCAGTACTTC	CATSDGVEETQYF
-	TRBJ2-1	TRBV7-9	-	TGTGCCAGCAGTCCTGGGGACTGGCTAGCGCCGTACAATGAGCAGTTCTTC	CASSPGDWLAPYNEQFF
few	TRBJ1-5	TRBV7-8	TRBD1	TGTGCCAGCAGGCAGGGGGCGCGAAGCAATCAGCCCCAGCATTTT	CASRQGARSNQPQHF
-	TRBJ2-1	TRBV5-1	TRBD2	TGCGCCAGCAGCGACCTCGGGGGGGCAGAGGAAGAGCAGTTCTTC	CASSDLGGAEEEQFF
-	TRBJ1-2	TRBV12-3/TRBV12-4	TRBD1	TGTGCCAGCAGTCAGGGGGGACAGGGAAATTTCTTC	CASSQGGQGNFF
-	TRBJ2-3	TRBV11-3	-	TGTGCCAGCAGCCTAAAGGGATTAACAGATACGCAGTATTTT	CASSLKGLTDTQYF
-	TRBJ2-3	TRBV5-8	TRBD2	TGTGCCAGCAGCTTGGCCCTAGCGGGGCGGCGATATTCCACAGATACGCAGTATTTT	CASSLALAGRRYSTDTQYF
few	TRBJ2-7	TRBV4-2	-	TGTGCCAGCAGCCAAGAGAGTAGCGGAGGTTACGAGCAGTACTTC	CASSQESSGGYEQYF
-	TRBJ2-7	TRBV7-9	TRBD1	TGTGCCAGCAGCTTCCCCGGCCGGGACAGGGGCTACGAGCAGTACTTC	CASSFPGRDRGYEQYF
-	TRBJ2-1	TRBV14	-	TGTGCCAGCAGCCCGAAGGACCAAGTGGGCCATGAGCAGTTCTTC	CASSPKDQVGHEQFF
-	TRBJ2-2	TRBV5-8	-	TGTGCCAGCAGATGGTCCCGGATAAACACCGGGGAGCTGTTTTTT	CASRWSRINTGELFF
-	TRBJ2-1	TRBV6-4	TRBD2	TGTGCCAGCAGTGATACGGGACTAGCTGTCGATGAGCAGTTCTTC	CASSDTGLAVDEQFF
-	TRBJ2-5	TRBV5-1	-	TGCGCCAGCAGCGTAACGAAGCGGCAAGAGACCCAGTACTTC	CASSVTKRQETQYF
-	TRBJ2-7	TRBV6-4	-	TGTGCCAGCAGTGACAAGGGGTCCTACGAGCAGTACTTC	CASSDKGSYEQYF
-	TRBJ1-3	TRBV18	-	TGTGCCAGCTCACCACCGTCCCTGGCTGGAAACACCATATATTTT	CASSPPSLAGNTIYF
-	TRBJ1-5	TRBV19	-	TGTGCCAGTAGGGGCGTATCCAACGTGGGACGCAATCAGCCCCAGCATTTT	CASRGVSNVGRNQPQHF
-	TRBJ2-3	TRBV2	TRBD1	TGTGCCAGCAGTGATCGACGAGGTAGGGGACAGGGGTCCACAGATACGCAGTATTTT	CASSDRRGRGQGSTDTQYF
-	TRBJ1-2	TRBV28	-	TGTGCCAGCAGTTACAGGGCCTATGGCTACACCTTC	CASSYRAYGYTF
-	TRBJ2-1	TRBV6-5	-	TGTGCCAGCAGTCCCCCGGGTCTAGCCTACAATGAGCAGTTCTTC	CASSPPGLAYNEQFF
-	TRBJ1-3	TRBV9	TRBD1	TGTGCCAGCAGCGTGGACAGGGGCTTCTCTGGAAACACCATATATTTT	CASSVDRGFSGNTIYF
-	TRBJ2-7	TRBV5-4	TRBD2	TGTGCCAGCAGCTTGGGGACTAGCGGTTTATACGAGCAGTACTTC	CASSLGTSGLYEQYF
-	TRBJ2-5	TRBV12-3/TRBV12-4	TRBD1	TGTGCCAGCAGGCCCACAGGGGGAGAGACCCAGTACTTC	CASRPTGGETQYF
-	TRBJ2-7	TRBV3-1/TRBV3-2	TRBD2	TGTGCCAGCAGCCCCTACGCGTTAGCGGGAGTACCGCAGTACTTC	CASSPYALAGVPQYF
-	TRBJ2-3	TRBV9	TRBD2	TGTGCCAGCAGCGCCCTAGCGGGGGGGAGCACAGATACGCAGTATTTT	CASSALAGGSTDTQYF
-	TRBJ2-2	TRBV18	-	TGTGCCAGCTCACCCAGCTACACCGGGGAGCTGTTTTTT	CASSPSYTGELFF
-	TRBJ1-6	TRBV3-1/TRBV3-2	-	TGTGCCAGCAGCCAAGATGAAAGTTCACCCCTCCACTTT	CASSQDESSPLHF
-	TRBJ1-3	TRBV3-1/TRBV3-2	-	TGTGCCAGCAGCCCAGAGAGGAACACCATATATTTT	CASSPERNTIYF
-	TRBJ2-1	TRBV20-1	TRBD2	TGCAGTGCTAGTCCAACTAGCGGGAAGATCAATGAGCAGTTCTTC	CSASPTSGKINEQFF
once	TRBJ1-1	TRBV6-1	-	TGTGCCAGCAGTGAAGCGCAAGTGGGGCCGAACACTGAAGCTTTCTTT	CASSEAQVGPNTEAFF
-	TRBJ2-7	TRBV7-8	TRBD2	TGTGCCAGCAGCTTAGAAAGCGGGGGGGCCCCCGAGCAGTACTTC	CASSLESGGAPEQYF
-	TRBJ1-5	TRBV2	-	TGTGCCAGCAGTGATTCCCAGGGTTTAAATCAGCCCCAGCATTTT	CASSDSQGLNQPQHF
-	TRBJ2-1	TRBV6-4	TRBD1	TGTGCCAGCAGTGAAGGAGGGACAGGGGTCTACAATGAGCAGTTCTTC	CASSEGGTGVYNEQFF